This is a list of T cell receptor beta chains from one sample in a study of T cells in narcolepsy. TCRdb's table, derived via immunoSEQ multiplex PCR, lists solely in-frame clones and lacks some. The sample holds some 35,000 clones, over 65% seen once. Input material: memory (CD45RA-) CD4+ T cells from blood. These receptors were taken from a human donor in good health. Each CDR3 is given with its conserved first and last residue. A D gene is named only where the DNA matches it firmly. Size is omitted from some rows. Given values are once, few, many or a class for expanded clones.

V	D	size	J	DNA	CDR3
TRBV7-8	NA	once	TRBJ2-2	TGTGCCAGCAGCTCGTCAGCTACCGGGGAGCTGTTTTTT	CASSSSATGELFF
TRBV29-1	TRBD2	NA	TRBJ2-1	TGCAGCGTATCCCTGACTAGCGGAAACTACAATGAGCAGTTCTTC	CSVSLTSGNYNEQFF
TRBV7-2	TRBD2	NA	TRBJ2-1	TGTGCCAGCAGAGCTAGCGGGAGGGCGCACAATGAGCAGTTCTTC	CASRASGRAHNEQFF
TRBV6-6	NA	NA	TRBJ2-2	TGTGCCAGCAGTCAGAACACCGGGGAGCTGTTTTTT	CASSQNTGELFF
TRBV20-1	NA	NA	TRBJ2-1	TGCAGTGCTAGACGGGACAATGAGCAGTTCTTC	CSARRDNEQFF
TRBV6-5	NA	few	TRBJ1-2	TGTGCCAGCAGTTCCTCGGGAGGATTGCATGGCTACACCTTC	CASSSSGGLHGYTF
TRBV5-6	NA	NA	TRBJ2-1	TGTGCCAGCAGCTTGCGTACCTACAATGAGCAGTTCTTC	CASSLRTYNEQFF
TRBV4-2	NA	NA	TRBJ2-7	TGTGCCAGCAGCCAAGTTTGGGATGTAGACTACGAGCAGTACTTC	CASSQVWDVDYEQYF
TRBV6-4	NA	few	TRBJ2-1	TGTGCCAGCAGTGACTCACTAGCTGGTCACAATGAGCAGTTCTTC	CASSDSLAGHNEQFF
TRBV11-3	NA	few	TRBJ2-2	TGTGCCAGCACCTCTATGAACCGGTGGGTCGGCACCGGGGAGCTGTTTTTT	CASTSMNRWVGTGELFF
TRBV10-1	NA	NA	TRBJ2-2	TGCGCCAGCAGTGGACAGCAGGCAAAGGCCGGGGAGCTGTTTTTT	CASSGQQAKAGELFF
TRBV11-2	TRBD1	few	TRBJ1-6	TGTGCCAGCAGCTTACGACAGGGAGGGAGCTCCTATAATTCACCCCTCCACTTT	CASSLRQGGSSYNSPLHF
TRBV19	NA	NA	TRBJ2-1	TGTGCCAGTCGGCCGGGGGGCTCATACAATGAGCAGTTCTTC	CASRPGGSYNEQFF
TRBV11-1	TRBD1	few	TRBJ2-7	TGTGCCAGCAGCGCTGGGACAGGGCGACACGAGCAGTACTTC	CASSAGTGRHEQYF
TRBV5-6	NA	NA	TRBJ2-7	TGTGCCAGCAGCTCTACGTTTGTCTACGAGCAGTACTTC	CASSSTFVYEQYF
TRBV6-1	NA	once	TRBJ1-1	TGTGCCAGCACTGACAGTTCTTGGCACACTGAAGCTTTCTTT	CASTDSSWHTEAFF
TRBV5-1	NA	NA	TRBJ2-3	TGCGCCAGCAGCTTACGGGGACTCCCTGCGGATACGCAGTATTTT	CASSLRGLPADTQYF
TRBV19	NA	NA	TRBJ1-1	TGTGCCAGTAGTACCGGGGCGAACACTGAAGCTTTCTTT	CASSTGANTEAFF
TRBV6-1	NA	few	TRBJ1-1	TGTGCCAGCAGTGAAGTCCAGGGTATGGCAGCTTTCTTT	CASSEVQGMAAFF
TRBV7-8	TRBD1	NA	TRBJ2-5	TGTGCCAGCAACCGACAGGGGGTAGGGCAAGAGACCCAGTACTTC	CASNRQGVGQETQYF
TRBV19	NA	NA	TRBJ2-2	TGTGCCAGTAGGCGGGGTGTAACCCTGAACACCGGGGAGCTGTTTTTT	CASRRGVTLNTGELFF
TRBV2	NA	few	TRBJ2-1	TGTGCCAGCAGTGTCCGTTTTCTTGAGCAGTTCTTC	CASSVRFLEQFF
TRBV20-1	NA	NA	TRBJ2-1	TGCAGTGCTACTTTAAATAAGGAGCAGTTCTTC	CSATLNKEQFF
TRBV4-1	TRBD1	NA	TRBJ2-3	TGCGCCAGCAGCCAGCCAGGGGGTAGCCCCTTGGAGCCCACAGATACGCAGTATTTT	CASSQPGGSPLEPTDTQYF
TRBV12-5	NA	NA	TRBJ2-1	TGTGCTAGTGGTTTGGCAGGCCCCCATGAGCAGTTCTTC	CASGLAGPHEQFF
TRBV7-2	NA	NA	TRBJ2-7	TGTGCCAGCAGCTTAGAATGGGGCAGGGGCTCCTACGAGCAGTACTTC	CASSLEWGRGSYEQYF
TRBV10-1	NA	few	TRBJ2-7	TGCGCCAGCAGAGGCAGGGGCTACGAGCAGTACTTC	CASRGRGYEQYF
TRBV15	NA	once	TRBJ1-1	TGTGCCACCCGGGCAAGGTTAGGCACTGAAGCTTTCTTT	CATRARLGTEAFF
TRBV15	TRBD1	NA	TRBJ2-2	TGTGCCACCAGCAGGGACAGGGGAGGCGGGGAGCTGTTTTTT	CATSRDRGGGELFF
TRBV30	TRBD2	NA	TRBJ2-1	TGTGCCTGGAGTACCGGACTAGCGGGGGGGCATGAGCAGTTCTTC	CAWSTGLAGGHEQFF
TRBV4-2	NA	NA	TRBJ1-2	TGTGCCAGCAGCCAAGAAATAGGACACCCGGGCAACTATGGCTACACCTTC	CASSQEIGHPGNYGYTF
TRBV6-5	TRBD1	few	TRBJ1-1	TGTGCCAGCGGAGGGACAGCCGTGACTTTCTTT	CASGGTAVTFF
TRBV29-1	NA	once	TRBJ1-2	TGCAGCGTTGAATCGGGGGGCGAGTTGGGCTACACCTTC	CSVESGGELGYTF
TRBV7-9	NA	NA	TRBJ2-3	TGTGCCAGCAGCCCCTGGACCAGTAGGGCACCAGATACGCAGTATTTT	CASSPWTSRAPDTQYF
TRBV29-1	TRBD1	NA	TRBJ1-1	TGCAGCGTTGGCGGACAGGGGGGGAGAGCTTTCTTT	CSVGGQGGRAFF
TRBV10-3	NA	NA	TRBJ1-5	TGTGCCATCAGCCCAGGGGCGGTTAGCAATCAGCCCCAGCATTTT	CAISPGAVSNQPQHF
TRBV5-5	NA	NA	TRBJ2-5	TGTGCCAGCACAACCGATGCCTGGCCAGAGACCCAGTACTTC	CASTTDAWPETQYF
TRBV7-2	NA	NA	TRBJ2-7	TGTGCCAGCAGCTCCAGGTCCGGGTTCTCCTACGAGCAGTACTTC	CASSSRSGFSYEQYF
TRBV29-1	NA	NA	TRBJ1-4	TGCAGCGTTGTCCCGCGGGCGCAAGGTGAAAAACTGTTTTTT	CSVVPRAQGEKLFF
TRBV5-1	NA	NA	TRBJ2-7	TGCGCCAGCAGCTTTAGTCAGGGAGCTACCTACGAGCAGTACTTC	CASSFSQGATYEQYF
TRBV13	NA	NA	TRBJ2-6	TGTGCCAGCAGAACACCGGGCCCATTCTCTGGGGCCAACGTCCTGACTTTC	CASRTPGPFSGANVLTF
TRBV5-5	NA	once	TRBJ2-5	TGTGCCAGCAGCTTGGGAGTACAAGAGACCCAGTACTTC	CASSLGVQETQYF